Shown below are 17 T cell receptor beta chains from a single sample sequenced in a study of OX40 agonist ivuxolimab in advanced cancers. The assay was immunoSEQ multiplex PCR, and TCRdb's table has in-frame clones only and misses some. The sample carries 40,000 or so clones, 70% to 85% recorded once. The source material was CD4+ or CD8+ T cells sorted from blood, sampled in a trial of the OX40 agonist ivuxolimab. The receptors stem from an adult with an advanced solid tumor such as melanoma, head and neck, liver or kidney cancer.

V is TRBV19 and J is TRBJ1-5, with 9 bases that match TRBD1. The J segment lost 3 bases and the V segment lost 6 bases, leaving 6 bases of the junction unmatched. The CDR3 is made up of 15 amino acids. Germline V gene lookup returns CDR1 LNHDA and CDR2 SQIVND (reference sequence). CDR3 nucleotides: TGTGCCAGTAGACAACAGGGGGCAACCAATCAGCCCCAGCATTTT. Translated: CASRQQGATNQPQHF.

This clone was observed a few times. The chain uses TRBV18 and TRBJ1-1, with D perhaps matching TRBD1 (5 bases). There are 12 residues in the CDR3. Germline CDR1 KGHSH, CDR2 LQKENI. V was clipped by 1 base and J by 7 bases, with 7 bases between them. CDR3 nucleotide sequence: TGTGCCAGCTCACCACGACAGAATGAAGCTTTCTTT. This encodes CASSPRQNEAFF.

This rearrangement joins TRBV7-2 to TRBJ2-2; the match to TRBD2 covers 12 bases. This CDR3 has 16 residues. Trimming cost V 1 base and J 7 bases; bases outside gene matches: 4. Germline CDR1 SGHTA, CDR2 FQGNSA. CDR3 amino acids: CASSLVASGRGGELFF. DNA for the CDR3: TGTGCCAGCAGCTTAGTGGCTAGCGGGAGGGGCGGGGAGCTGTTTTTT.

V usage is TRBV13 and J usage is TRBJ2-5; 11 bases agree with TRBD2. The J call may be in error: the DNA end matches TRBJ2-7 better. The CDR3 sequence is 15 residues long. Germline V CDR1 and CDR2: PRHDT, FYEKMQ (reference sequence). CDR3 DNA sequence: TGTGCCAGCAGCCAAACTAGCGGGAGCTCCTACGAGCAGTACTTC. Translated: CASSQTSGSSYEQYF.

Only one count was recorded for this clone. This chain joins TRBV9 and TRBJ2-5, with D perhaps matching TRBD1 or TRBD2 (5 bases each). The better agreement between TRBJ2-7 and the DNA end casts doubt on the J call. The CDR3 sequence is 17 residues long. Germline V gene sequence: CDR1 SGDLS, CDR2 YYNGEE. Here the CDR3 DNA reads TGTGCCAGCAGCGGACCGGGCCTTATTGGGGACGCTTCCGAGCAGTACTTC. As protein: CASSGPGLIGDASEQYF.

This clone was picked up a small number of times. The J gene is TRBJ1-5, the V gene TRBV11-1; D unresolved. Germline CDR1 is SGHAT and CDR2 is FQDESV (reference sequence). Trimming shortened V by 2 bases and J by 7 bases, and 12 bases separated the two germline ends. The length of the CDR3 is 14 residues. CDR3 region: CASSLTQTIQPQHF. CDR3 bases: TGTGCCAGCAGCTTAACGCAAACGATACAGCCCCAGCATTTT.

This clone was seen repeatedly, ten times or more. This chain uses TRBV11-2 with TRBJ2-7; no reliable D call. Germline lookup yields CDR1 SGHAT and CDR2 FQNNGV. With 2 bases removed from V and 7 bases from J, the gap between germline ends came to 9 bases. This CDR3 region has 12 residues. The CDR3 loop is CASSLFLGEQYF. CDR3 sequence (DNA): TGTGCCAGCAGCTTATTTCTGGGGGAGCAGTACTTC.

V gene TRBV11-2 combines with J gene TRBJ1-1; TRBD1 matches 7 bases. The germline gives CDR1 SGHAT, CDR2 FQNNGV. The CDR3 consists of 15 residues. The V gene end was trimmed by 5 bases and the J gene end by 1 base; junction bases not matched to a gene: 7. The CDR3 loop is CASSLLQGRNTEAFF. In DNA form, the CDR3 reads TGTGCCAGCAGCCTTCTACAGGGGAGGAACACTGAAGCTTTCTTT.

The gene calls are TRBV15 and TRBJ2-5, with D perhaps matching TRBD1 (5 bases). The ends were cut back, 5 bases at V and 5 bases at J, with 9 bases in the middle. The CDR3 covers 12 residues. Germline V gene data show CDR1 as LNHNV and CDR2 as YYDKDF (reference sequence). CDR3 in amino acids: CATSSGWETQYF. The CDR3 DNA sequence: TGTGCCACCAGCTCAGGGTGGGAGACCCAGTACTTC.

The J gene is TRBJ2-5, the V gene TRBV28, with D tentatively TRBD2 (5 bases). The CDR3 is 17 residues long. Deletions cut 3 bases from V and 4 bases from J, with 21 bases between. CDR1 and CDR2 from the germline V gene are MDHEN and SYDVKM. The CDR3 sequence: CASSFEREIVPGETQYF. CDR3 bases: TGTGCCAGCAGTTTTGAGAGGGAGATCGTCCCTGGAGAGACCCAGTACTTC.

This rearrangement joins TRBV7-9 to TRBJ2-7; D call uncertain. Trimming removed 5 bases at V and 6 bases at J, with 8 bases between. CDR1 SEHNR and CDR2 FQNEAQ come from the germline V gene (reference sequence). CDR3 size: 11 residues. CDR3 in amino acids: CASSLSLEQYF. The CDR3 DNA follows: TGTGCCAGCAGCCTCAGCCTCGAGCAGTACTTC.

This chain joins TRBV19 and TRBJ1-6, with 9 bases fitting TRBD1. CDR3 length: 14 residues. The V gene end was trimmed by 5 bases and the J gene end by 10 bases; junction bases not matched to a gene: 6. CDR1 and CDR2 from the germline V gene are LNHDA and SQIVND (reference sequence). The CDR3 loop is CASSLGTGTSPLHF. Written as DNA, the CDR3 is TGTGCCAGTAGTTTAGGGACAGGGACATCACCCCTCCACTTT. Using reference TRBV19 and TRBJ1-6 for the parts outside the CDR3, the full variable domain is DGGITQSPKYLFRKEGQNVTLSCEQNLNHDAMYWYRQDPGQGLRLIYYSQIVNDFQKGDIAEGYSVSREKKESFPLTVTSAQKNPTAFYLCASSLGTGTSPLHFGNGTRLTVT.

This clone is medium-sized within its sample. The chain uses TRBV6-5 and TRBJ2-7; TRBD1 matches 7 bases. With V trimmed by 6 bases and J by 6 bases, 11 bases remained unmatched. The CDR3 spans 14 residues. Per germline, CDR1 MNHEY and CDR2 SVGAGI. CDR3 sequence reads: CASSLDDRVGEQYF. DNA of the CDR3: TGTGCCAGCAGCCTCGATGACAGGGTCGGCGAGCAGTACTTC.

The chain uses TRBV14 and TRBJ2-5; 9 bases are shared with TRBD2. The CDR3 sequence is 18 residues long. Germline V gene data show CDR1 as SGHDN and CDR2 as FVKESK. Unmatched junction bases numbered 11, after V lost 1 base and J lost 2 bases. The CDR3 DNA reads TGTGCCAGCAGCCAAGGGTTTTGGAGCGGGGGGATACAAGAGACCCAGTACTTC. Its translation: CASSQGFWSGGIQETQYF.

The chain employs TRBV5-6 and TRBJ2-3; possible D gene TRBD2, 5 bases. Per germline, CDR1 SGHDT and CDR2 YYEEEE. This CDR3 region has 16 residues. V was shortened by 1 base and J by 0 bases, with 12 bases between the two germline ends. The CDR3 here is CASSLNGRASTDTQYF. Here the CDR3 DNA reads TGTGCCAGCAGCTTGAATGGGCGGGCCAGCACAGATACGCAGTATTTT.

In its sample, this clone ranks as medium-sized (0.01 to 0.1%). The gene calls are TRBV4-1 and TRBJ1-6; TRBD1 aligns across 9 bases. This CDR3 has 17 amino acids. V gave up 3 bases and J gave up 7 bases; unmatched junction bases: 10. Germline CDR1 MGHRA, CDR2 YSYEKL. CDR3 coding DNA: TGCGCCAGCAGCCAGACATTTGCCGGACAGGGGAATTCACCCCTCCACTTT. Its translation: CASSQTFAGQGNSPLHF.

The chain recombines TRBV7-6 with TRBJ2-3; 11 bases agree with TRBD2. Looked up from germline, CDR1 is SGHVS and CDR2 is FNYEAQ. CDR3 length: 17 residues. J lost 3 bases, V lost 1 base, and 6 bases had no gene match. CDR3 sequence: CASSLVTSGGGTDTQYF. DNA of the CDR3: TGTGCCAGCAGCTTAGTTACTAGCGGGGGAGGGACAGATACGCAGTATTTT.